Below, 19 T cell receptor beta chains from the same sample are listed, as sequenced in a study of shared clonotypes between healthy human individuals. Data came from immunoSEQ multiplex PCR; TCRdb stores just in-frame clones and leaves some out. The sample has about 1.1 million clones, 70% to 80% seen once. Sequencing was carried out using memory CD4+ T cells from PBMCs. Subset defined: CD45RA-negative fraction. These receptors originate from a young man in good health. Some clones in this sample may be carry-over from other donors' samples.

The J gene is TRBJ2-1, the V gene TRBV5-1; 11 nucleotides line up with TRBD2. The ends lost 2 bases at V and 6 bases at J; junction bases unmatched: 7. This CDR3 is built from 16 residues. The V gene's germline CDR1 is SGHRS and CDR2 YFSETQ. The CDR3 DNA reads TGCGCCAGCAGCTTTAATCCGGGACTAGCGGTCAATGAGCAGTTCTTC. As protein: CASSFNPGLAVNEQFF.

The chain employs TRBV5-1 and TRBJ2-7, with TRBD2 matching 14 bases. The CDR3 consists of 16 residues. Germline V CDR1 and CDR2: SGHRS, YFSETQ. The V segment lost 4 bases and the J segment 0 bases; nucleotides outside the gene matches: 3. This CDR3 reads CASSIGTSGGSYEQYF. CDR3 DNA sequence: TGCGCCAGCAGCATCGGGACTAGCGGGGGCTCCTACGAGCAGTACTTC.

The chain uses TRBV2 and TRBJ1-1; 7 bases map to TRBD1. The CDR3 has 14 residues. Germline lookup yields CDR1 SNHLY and CDR2 FYNNEI. V lost 6 bases to trimming and J lost 3 bases; unmatched junction nucleotides: 7. CDR3 nucleotides: TGTGCCAGCAGGAGTAGGACAGGAGACACTGAAGCTTTCTTT. Translating gives CASRSRTGDTEAFF.

Of note for this clone: Other nucleotide sequences from this sample produce the same CDR3. This chain uses TRBV5-1 with TRBJ1-1; tentatively, D is TRBD1 (5 bases). The V end lost 1 base, the J end lost 0 bases, and 7 bases lay between the germline ends. Per germline, CDR1 SGHRS and CDR2 YFSETQ. The CDR3 is made up of 14 amino acids. The CDR3 protein is CASSLQGMNTEAFF. CDR3 coding DNA: TGCGCCAGCAGCTTGCAGGGAATGAACACTGAAGCTTTCTTT. The full variable domain, rest sourced from reference TRBV5-1 and TRBJ1-1, is KAGVTQTPRYLIKTRGQQVTLSCSPISGHRSVSWYQQTPGQGLQFLFEYFSETQRNKGNFPGRFSGRQFSNSRSEMNVSTLELGDSALYLCASSLQGMNTEAFFGQGTRLTVV.

This clone was observed once. The chain links TRBV7-3 to TRBJ2-1; 9 bases are shared with TRBD2. The CDR3 spans 15 residues. V shed 5 bases, J shed 5 bases, and the junction held 7 bases outside the gene matches. Looked up from germline, CDR1 is SGHTA and CDR2 is FQGTGA. The CDR3 sequence is CASSPAAGGNNEQFF. The CDR3 DNA sequence: TGTGCCAGCAGCCCCGCGGCGGGAGGGAACAATGAGCAGTTCTTC.

This sequence joins TRBV28 and TRBJ1-4, with D tentatively TRBD1 (5 bases). Trimming shortened V by 3 bases and J by 0 bases, and 11 bases separated the two germline ends. This CDR3 region has 16 residues. Germline V lookup: CDR1 MDHEN, CDR2 SYDVKM. The CDR3 DNA reads TGTGCCAGCAGTTTCGGGACTCGCCCAACTAATGAAAAACTGTTTTTT. This gives the protein CASSFGTRPTNEKLFF.

This clone is a singleton in its sample. The rearrangement links TRBV7-7 to TRBJ2-3; 14 bases match TRBD2. The CDR3 loop spans 18 amino acids. CDR1 is SSHAT and CDR2 is FNYEAQ in the germline V gene (reference sequence). V shed 5 bases and J 5 bases; nucleotides not matched to a gene: 12. CDR3 nucleotide sequence: TGTGCCAGCAGCCTCTCCCCGACTAGCGGGAGGGCCAGAGATACGCAGTATTTT. As protein: CASSLSPTSGRARDTQYF.

Worth noting for this clone: Other DNA sequences in this sample translate to the same CDR3. The chain couples TRBV30 to TRBJ2-3; D is unclear. Germline-derived CDR1 and CDR2 are GTSNPN and SVGIG (reference sequence). The V gene lost 0 bases and the J gene lost 5 bases, with 3 bases spanning the gap. The length of the CDR3 is 11 residues. CDR3 sequence: CAWSVIDTQYF. CDR3 sequence (DNA): TGTGCCTGGAGTGTAATAGATACGCAGTATTTT.

The chain joins TRBV27 to TRBJ2-7; D may be TRBD1 (5 bases). The CDR3 runs 14 residues. The V gene lost 2 bases and the J gene lost 7 bases, with 15 bases spanning the gap. Germline V CDR1 and CDR2: MNHEY, SMNVEV (reference sequence). The CDR3 coding sequence is TGTGCCAGCAGTTTACGGCAGGGAAAGGAAGAGCAGTACTTC. The encoded protein is CASSLRQGKEEQYF.

This chain uses TRBV29-1 with TRBJ1-3; D is unclear. From germline, CDR1 is SQVTM and CDR2 ANQGSEA. CDR3 size: 15 residues. Trimming shortened V by 1 base and J by 0 bases, and 10 bases separated the two germline ends. The CDR3 region has the DNA TGCAGCGTTGAAGGGACGGCAGCCTCTGGAAACACCATATATTTT. Protein: CSVEGTAASGNTIYF.

This clone has ten or more counts. V usage is TRBV7-9 and J usage is TRBJ1-3; D is uncertain. CDR3 length: 14 residues. Germline-derived CDR1 and CDR2 are SEHNR and FQNEAQ (reference sequence). The V end lost 4 bases, the J end lost 4 bases, and 11 bases lay between the germline ends. This CDR3 reads CASSSLETGNTIYF. CDR3 DNA: TGTGCCAGCAGCTCTCTAGAGACCGGAAACACCATATATTTT.

J is TRBJ2-7 and V is TRBV2; 11 bases align to TRBD2. CDR3 length: 15 amino acids. Trimming removed 6 bases from V and 2 bases from J; junction bases left unmatched: 6. Germline V CDR1 and CDR2: SNHLY, FYNNEI. The CDR3, as DNA: TGTGCCAGCAGGGGGACTAGCGGATCTGCCTACGAGCAGTACTTC. Protein: CASRGTSGSAYEQYF. Filled out from reference TRBV2 and TRBJ2-7, the complete variable domain reads EPEVTQTPSHQVTQMGQEVILRCVPISNHLYFYWYRQILGQKVEFLVSFYNNEISEKSEIFDDQFSVERPDGSNFTLKIRSTKLEDSAMYFCASRGTSGSAYEQYFGPGTRLTVT.

This clone appeared once. The genes are TRBV5-1 and TRBJ1-1, with a tentative D call TRBD1 (5 bases). V dropped 2 bases and J dropped 5 bases, with 13 bases sitting between them. This CDR3 region has 14 residues. The germline V gene encodes CDR1 SGHRS and CDR2 YFSETQ. CDR3 in DNA: TGCGCCAGCAGCTTTACAGGAGAGGGGACTGAAGCTTTCTTT. As protein: CASSFTGEGTEAFF.

For the CDR3, the DNA is TGTGCCAGCAGCTTGGCGGGGACTAGCGGGAGTTGGGAGCAGTTCTTC. This gives the protein CASSLAGTSGSWEQFF. The chain joins TRBV5-4 to TRBJ2-1; TRBD2 aligns across 14 bases. This CDR3 region has 16 residues. Germline assignment: CDR1 SGHNT and CDR2 YYREEE (reference sequence). J lost 10 bases, V lost 0 bases, and 6 bases had no gene match.

This rearrangement joins TRBV18 to TRBJ2-5; TRBD2 matches at 14 bases. Germline-derived CDR1 and CDR2 are KGHSH and LQKENI. With V trimmed by 2 bases and J by 10 bases, 9 bases remained unmatched. CDR3 length: 16 amino acids. CDR3 nucleotide sequence: TGTGCCAGCTCACCAGGGACTAGCGGGAGAATAAGAGACCAGTACTTC. It specifies CASSPGTSGRIRDQYF.

The gene calls are TRBV11-2 and TRBJ2-3; 7 nucleotides align to TRBD2. Germline lookup yields CDR1 SGHAT and CDR2 FQNNGV. The length of the CDR3 is 18 residues. V dropped 5 bases and J dropped 2; count of bases not matched to a gene: 16. The CDR3 sequence is CASSPSPSGVRATDTQYF. The CDR3, as DNA: TGTGCCAGCAGCCCTAGCCCTAGCGGAGTCAGAGCCACAGATACGCAGTATTTT. The variable domain in full, completed from reference TRBV11-2 and TRBJ2-3, reads EAGVAQSPRYKIIEKRQSVAFWCNPISGHATLYWYQQILGQGPKLLIQFQNNGVVDDSQLPKDRFSAERLKGVDSTLKIQPAKLEDSAVYLCASSPSPSGVRATDTQYFGPGTRLTVL.

This chain connects TRBV28 to TRBJ1-1, with unresolved D. Between the trimmed V and J ends, which lost 8 bases and 0 bases, there was a span of 10 bases. CDR3 length: 13 amino acids. Germline V gene lookup returns CDR1 MDHEN and CDR2 SYDVKM. The CDR3 coding sequence is TGTGCCAGCCTTCTTAACATGAACACTGAAGCTTTCTTT. It specifies CASLLNMNTEAFF.

The chain recombines TRBV6-1 with TRBJ2-7, with D possibly being TRBD2 (5 bases). Deletions cut 9 bases from V and 7 bases from J, with 19 bases between. The V gene's germline CDR1 is MNHNS and CDR2 SASEGT. This CDR3 region has 13 residues. The CDR3 reads CASAIVRVGEQYF. CDR3 coding DNA: TGTGCCAGTGCAATTGTGAGGGTTGGGGAGCAGTACTTC.

This sequence joins TRBV28 and TRBJ1-1; weak D call: TRBD1 (6 bases). CDR1 and CDR2 from the germline V gene are MDHEN and SYDVKM. Trimming removed 2 bases from V and 7 bases from J, with 17 bases in between. The CDR3 consists of 15 residues. The DNA for the CDR3 is TGTGCCAGCAGTTTAACGAGGGGGGGAACCCTTGAAGCTTTCTTT. Its translation: CASSLTRGGTLEAFF.